This T cell receptor (beta chain) was identified during a study of cytomegalovirus exposure and HLA in healthy donors. The study, taken as a whole, reports: What a later analysis reportedly showed was that an Asian-associated ancestry cluster had fewer N-insertions than the approximately 700-donor mean. Most TCR beta V segments were productive about 87% or about 30% of the time in an earlier analysis.

Worth noting for this clone: Its specificity is not known.

It was with 60 Vbeta and 13 Jbeta primers that the PCR ran. Per the original methods: Per a later analysis, the number of unique TCR beta chains was about 78 million, of which about 10 million were shared. Profiling relied on immunoSEQ multiplex PCR, and the TCRdb table lists in-frame clones only, not all of them. V and J calls and clone size follow that table, whereas D and trimming were derived from the DNA. The sample carries around 150,000 clones, about 79% recorded once. The sample consisted of PBMCs. This receptor was obtained from a woman aged 45 to 65 in good health and CMV-seropositive.

The CDR3 is CASSKALRRERNYEQYF. In DNA, the CDR3 is TGTGCCAGCAGCAAAGCGCTTCGGCGGGAGAGGAATTACGAGCAGTACTTC. The chain couples TRBV21-1 to TRBJ2-7; the table calls TRBD2, which could not be checked here. TRBV21-1 counts as a pseudogene. This CDR3 is built from 17 residues.